The 25 T cell receptor beta chains given below trace back to one sample, sequenced in a study of response to subunit inactivated influenza vaccine. TCRdb used MiXCR to reprocess the RT-PCR reads, holding one entry per CDR3 protein. There are 500,000 or so distinct CDR3 sequences in the sample; 15% to 20% occur only once, and less than 4% lies in the top ten. The sequencing used CD4+ T cells sorted from PBMCs, collected less than 30 months after vaccination. The source of these receptors is a man aged 50 to 69 who received an inactivated influenza vaccine.

Only a few counts were recorded for this clonotype. This chain connects TRBV11-2 to TRBJ2-1; TRBD2 matches at 8 bases. This CDR3 is 16 amino acids long. The ends lost 1 base at V and 6 bases at J; junction bases unmatched: 8. Germline loops: CDR1 SGHAT, CDR2 FQNNGV. The CDR3 bases are TGTGCCAGCAGCTTAGCCCACGGGAGGGCCCCCAATGAGCAGTTCTTC. This gives the protein CASSLAHGRAPNEQFF. The full variable domain, with the rest looked up from reference TRBV11-2 and TRBJ2-1, is EAGVAQSPRYKIIEKRQSVAFWCNPISGHATLYWYQQILGQGPKLLIQFQNNGVVDDSQLPKDRFSAERLKGVDSTLKIQPAKLEDSAVYLCASSLAHGRAPNEQFFGPGTRLTVL.

The chain uses TRBV20-1 and TRBJ1-1, with TRBD1 matching over 8 bases. V lost 6 bases and J lost 1; bases outside the gene matches: 7. CDR1 DFQATT and CDR2 SNEGSKA come from the germline V gene (reference sequence). There are 14 residues in the CDR3. In nucleotides, the CDR3 is TGCAGTGCGAGACAGGGGAGCCCGAACACTGAAGCTTTCTTT. Translating gives CSARQGSPNTEAFF.

The rearrangement uses TRBV14 and TRBJ2-5, with 11 bases aligning to TRBD2. V lost 4 bases to trimming and J lost 3 bases; unmatched junction nucleotides: 7. Germline V gene sequence: CDR1 SGHDN, CDR2 FVKESK. CDR3 length equals 16 residues. The CDR3 nucleotides read TGTGCCAGCAGCCGACCTCCGGGACTAGCGGAAGAGACCCAGTACTTC. Amino acid sequence: CASSRPPGLAEETQYF.

As regards this clonotype: This may be a read error, as it is one base from a much larger clone. The CDR3 nucleotides are TGTGCCAGCAGCCGACAGTTGAACACTGAAGCTTTCTTT. Translation: CASSRQLNTEAFF. The chain employs TRBV11-2 and TRBJ1-1; weak D call: TRBD1 (5 bases). The germline V gene has CDR1 SGHAT and CDR2 FQNNGV. The V gene lost 5 bases and the J gene lost 0 bases, with 7 bases spanning the gap. The CDR3 runs to 13 residues.

In its sample, this clonotype was seen a few times. The gene calls are TRBV12-3 or TRBV12-4 and TRBJ1-5; 8 bases fit TRBD1. V gave up 6 bases and J gave up 8 bases; unmatched junction bases: 12. The CDR3 runs to 15 residues. The CDR3 DNA is TGTGCCAGCAGCCCTATGACAGGGGCTGGCGAGCCCCAGCATTTT. Translation gives CASSPMTGAGEPQHF.

V and J are TRBV7-8 and TRBJ2-7, with 8 bases aligning to TRBD2. Germline CDR1 is SGHVS and CDR2 is FQNEAQ. The CDR3 covers 15 residues. Trimming removed 1 base from V and 3 bases from J; junction bases left unmatched: 5. The CDR3, as DNA: TGTGCCAGCAGCTTAGTGGCGGGGGGATACTACGAGCAGTACTTC. It encodes CASSLVAGGYYEQYF. The complete variable domain, with remaining parts taken from reference TRBV7-8 and TRBJ2-7, reads GAGVSQSPRYKVAKRGQDVALRCDPISGHVSLFWYQQALGQGPEFLTYFQNEAQLDKSGLPSDRFFAERPEGSVSTLKIQRTQQEDSAVYLCASSLVAGGYYEQYFGPGTRLTVT.

This chain joins TRBV20-1 and TRBJ2-1; 11 bases align to TRBD2. After removal of 2 bases from V and 2 bases from J, the junction contained 5 bases not matched to a gene. Germline-derived CDR1 and CDR2 are DFQATT and SNEGSKA (reference sequence). There are 16 residues in the CDR3. In DNA, the CDR3 is TGCAGTGCTAGACCTCTAGCGGGGGGAACCTACAATGAGCAGTTCTTC. Protein sequence: CSARPLAGGTYNEQFF.

The rearrangement uses TRBV12-3 or TRBV12-4 and TRBJ1-1; D gene uncertain. Trimming removed 6 bases from V and 0 bases from J, with 11 bases in between. CDR3 length equals 14 residues. CDR3 sequence reads: CASSEGPLNTEAFF. In nucleotides, the CDR3 is TGTGCCAGCAGCGAAGGACCGTTGAACACTGAAGCTTTCTTT.

This chain links TRBV21-1 with TRBJ2-2; the D call in the table, TRBD2, was not verified against the DNA. TRBV21-1 has pseudogene status. This CDR3 region has 18 residues. CDR3 amino acids: CASSKGGSGRPFTGELFF. In DNA, the CDR3 is TGTGCCAGCAGCAAAGGTGGTAGCGGGAGGCCTTTTACCGGGGAGCTGTTTTTT.

This clonotype appeared a few times. The chain has TRBV14 and TRBJ1-1, with D possibly being TRBD1 (5 bases). The germline V and J ends were trimmed by 4 bases and 7 bases, with 16 bases remaining between them. Germline loops: CDR1 SGHDN, CDR2 FVKESK. This CDR3 spans 14 amino acids. The CDR3 loop is CASSPITTGHEAFF. As DNA, the CDR3 is TGTGCCAGCAGCCCCATTACGACGGGGCATGAAGCTTTCTTT.

This chain uses TRBV5-1 with TRBJ2-7; 8 bases match TRBD1. Trimming removed 3 bases from V and 0 bases from J; junction bases left unmatched: 11. There are 17 residues in the CDR3. The V gene's germline CDR1 is SGHRS and CDR2 YFSETQ. CDR3 sequence: CASSSLAIGQGSYEQYF. DNA of the CDR3: TGCGCCAGCAGCTCCCTGGCGATAGGACAGGGCTCCTACGAGCAGTACTTC.

This clonotype came up many times. The J gene is TRBJ2-1, the V gene TRBV5-1; a possible D gene is TRBD1 (6 bases). The CDR3 contains 15 residues. Germline values: CDR1 SGHRS, CDR2 YFSETQ. The germline V and J ends were trimmed by 4 bases and 1 base, with 12 bases remaining between them. This CDR3 reads CASSPEQGSYNEQFF. DNA of the CDR3: TGCGCCAGCAGCCCGGAACAGGGATCCTACAATGAGCAGTTCTTC. The full variable domain, its missing parts supplied by reference TRBV5-1 and TRBJ2-1, is KAGVTQTPRYLIKTRGQQVTLSCSPISGHRSVSWYQQTPGQGLQFLFEYFSETQRNKGNFPGRFSGRQFSNSRSEMNVSTLELGDSALYLCASSPEQGSYNEQFFGPGTRLTVL.

The chain couples TRBV29-1 to TRBJ2-3, with D unresolved. Germline lookup yields CDR1 SQVTM and CDR2 ANQGSEA. There are 11 residues in the CDR3. Trimming removed 6 bases at V and 9 bases at J, with 13 bases between. Written as DNA, the CDR3 is TGCAGCGTCCGGACGGCAGGAACGCAGTATTTT. Protein sequence: CSVRTAGTQYF.

This clonotype was observed a handful of times. This CDR3 is CASSPARDTQYF. CDR3 in DNA: TGTGCCAGCAGCCCGGCTAGGGATACGCAGTATTTT. The chain couples TRBV7-9 to TRBJ2-3; the D is unclear. Germline values: CDR1 SEHNR, CDR2 FQNEAQ (reference sequence). The germline V and J ends were trimmed by 5 bases and 6 bases, with 9 bases remaining between them. The CDR3 extends over 12 amino acids.

The rearrangement links TRBV2 to TRBJ2-7, with D unresolved. The CDR3 covers 12 residues. The V gene's germline CDR1 is SNHLY and CDR2 FYNNEI. V lost 7 bases, J lost 4 bases, and 11 bases lay in between. The CDR3 loop reads CASTPWEYEQYF. CDR3 DNA: TGTGCCAGCACCCCTTGGGAATACGAGCAGTACTTC.

The DNA of the CDR3 is TGTGCCAGCAGCTTATTACCCCGCAGATACCAAGAGACCCAGTACTTC. As protein: CASSLLPRRYQETQYF. The chain couples TRBV7-3 to TRBJ2-5; D unresolved. V lost 2 bases to trimming and J lost 0 bases, with 13 bases between them. CDR1 is SGHTA and CDR2 is FQGTGA in the germline V gene. The CDR3 contains 16 residues.

As to this clonotype: The junction departs from the called germline gene at one end, perhaps through a read error. J is TRBJ1-2 and V is TRBV7-9, with TRBD1 as a possible D gene (5 bases). CDR1 and CDR2 (germline): SEHNR, FQNEAQ (reference sequence). The CDR3 has 15 residues. DNA for the CDR3: TGTACCAGCAGCTTAGCCGGGACGAGGGACTATGGCTACACCTTC. It translates to CTSSLAGTRDYGYTF. Full variable domain (outside the CDR3, taken from reference TRBV7-9 and TRBJ1-2): DTGVSQNPRHKITKRGQNVTFRCDPISEHNRLYWYRQTLGQGPEFLTYFQNEAQLEKSRLLSDRFSAERPKGSFSTLEIQRTEQGDSAMYLCTSSLAGTRDYGYTFGSGTRLTVV.

The table lists this clonotype with a few counts. The CDR3 DNA reads as TGCGCCAGCAGCTTGGTCGTGGTCACAGATACGCAGTATTTT. Its translation is CASSLVVVTDTQYF. The J gene is TRBJ2-3, the V gene TRBV5-1, with D hard to call. The CDR3 totals 14 residues. Germline V gene sequence: CDR1 SGHRS, CDR2 YFSETQ. The ends were cut back, 0 bases at V and 2 bases at J, with 7 bases in the middle.

This clonotype was recorded a few times. The J gene is TRBJ2-7, the V gene TRBV18; weak D call: TRBD1 (5 bases). The CDR3 sequence is 12 residues long. Germline V gene lookup returns CDR1 KGHSH and CDR2 LQKENI. The V end lost 2 bases, the J end lost 6 bases, and 8 bases lay between the germline ends. CDR3 residues: CASSPNQGEQYF. CDR3 nucleotide sequence: TGTGCCAGCTCACCAAATCAGGGCGAGCAGTACTTC.

The CDR3 DNA is TGTGCCAGCAGTCCGGGAGGGGTAGCCAAAAACATTCAGTACTTC. Its protein product is CASSPGGVAKNIQYF. The gene calls are TRBV28 and TRBJ2-4, with 8 bases fitting TRBD2. Germline CDR1 reads MDHEN; CDR2 reads SYDVKM. V gave up 5 bases and J gave up 0 bases; unmatched junction bases: 3. The CDR3 totals 15 residues.

This clonotype was counted between two and nine times. The chain couples TRBV7-9 to TRBJ2-1; D gene uncertain. Trimming cost V 3 bases and J 8 bases, with 8 bases left between them. CDR1 and CDR2 from the germline V gene are SEHNR and FQNEAQ (reference sequence). This CDR3 region has 12 residues. CDR3 sequence reads: CASSFQFDEQFF. In nucleotides, the CDR3 is TGTGCCAGCAGCTTCCAGTTCGATGAGCAGTTCTTC.

This clonotype was observed many times. The chain combines TRBV7-2 with TRBJ2-1, with D possibly called TRBD1 or TRBD2 (5 bases each). CDR1 is SGHTA, CDR2 FQGNSA, per germline. V was trimmed by 1 base and J by 6 bases, leaving 13 bases between them. The CDR3 has 15 residues. CDR3 DNA: TGTGCCAGCAGCTTAGTCCAGGGTGGGGGCAATGAGCAGTTCTTC. This codes for CASSLVQGGGNEQFF.

The chain carries TRBV30 and TRBJ2-3; weak D call: TRBD2 (6 bases). The V gene's germline CDR1 is GTSNPN and CDR2 SVGIG (reference sequence). This CDR3 has 15 amino acids. V was cut by 4 bases and J by 2 bases, with 16 bases left in between. In DNA, the CDR3 is TGTGCCTGGACCCCCGGGGGAACCTTCACAGATACGCAGTATTTT. The encoded protein is CAWTPGGTFTDTQYF.

The sample holds many counts of this clonotype. V gene TRBV7-2 combines with J gene TRBJ2-1; TRBD2 aligns across 9 bases. Germline V CDR1 and CDR2: SGHTA, FQGNSA. This CDR3 contains 15 residues. V lost 3 bases, J lost 5 bases, and 5 bases stayed unmatched. CDR3 residues: CASSFGTSRNNEQFF. CDR3 nucleotide sequence: TGTGCCAGCAGCTTCGGGACTAGCAGAAACAATGAGCAGTTCTTC.

This clonotype was counted at least ten times. The chain couples TRBV7-6 to TRBJ2-1; TRBD1 agrees at 9 bases. CDR1 is SGHVS and CDR2 is FNYEAQ in the germline V gene. Unmatched junction bases numbered 5, after V lost 5 bases and J lost 9 bases. The CDR3 is 13 residues long. CDR3 nucleotide sequence: TGTGCCAGCAGCCCCGGGACAGGGAGTGAGCAGTTCTTC. It yields the protein CASSPGTGSEQFF.